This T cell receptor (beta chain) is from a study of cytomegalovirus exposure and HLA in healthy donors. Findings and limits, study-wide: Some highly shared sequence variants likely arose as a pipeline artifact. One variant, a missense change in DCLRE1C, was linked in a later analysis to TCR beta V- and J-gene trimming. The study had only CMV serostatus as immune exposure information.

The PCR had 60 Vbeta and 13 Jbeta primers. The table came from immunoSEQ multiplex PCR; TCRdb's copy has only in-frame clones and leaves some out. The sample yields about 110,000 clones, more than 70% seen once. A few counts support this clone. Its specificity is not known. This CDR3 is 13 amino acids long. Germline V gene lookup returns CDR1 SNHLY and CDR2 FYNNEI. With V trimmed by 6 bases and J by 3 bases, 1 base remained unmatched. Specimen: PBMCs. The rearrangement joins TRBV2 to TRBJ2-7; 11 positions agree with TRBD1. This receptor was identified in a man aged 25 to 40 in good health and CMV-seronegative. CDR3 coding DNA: TGTGCCAGCAGGGGACAGGGGGACTACGAGCAGTACTTC. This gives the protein CASRGQGDYEQYF.